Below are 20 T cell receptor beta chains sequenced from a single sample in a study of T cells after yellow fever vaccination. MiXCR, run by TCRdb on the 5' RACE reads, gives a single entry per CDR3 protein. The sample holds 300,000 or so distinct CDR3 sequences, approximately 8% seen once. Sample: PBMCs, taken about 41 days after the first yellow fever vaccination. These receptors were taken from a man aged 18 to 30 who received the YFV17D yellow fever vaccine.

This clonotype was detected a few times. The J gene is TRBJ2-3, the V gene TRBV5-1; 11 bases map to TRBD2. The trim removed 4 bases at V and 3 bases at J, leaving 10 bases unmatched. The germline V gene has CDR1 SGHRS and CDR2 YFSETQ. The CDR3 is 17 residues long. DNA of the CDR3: TGCGCCAGCAGCCCATTGGGGGCTAGCGGGGGGACAGATACGCAGTATTTT. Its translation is CASSPLGASGGTDTQYF.

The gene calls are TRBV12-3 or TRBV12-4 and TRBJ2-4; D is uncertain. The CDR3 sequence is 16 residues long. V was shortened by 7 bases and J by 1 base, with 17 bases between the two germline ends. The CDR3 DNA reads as TGTGCCAGCACCGCAATAGGAGAAGGGGCCAAAAACATTCAGTACTTC. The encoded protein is CASTAIGEGAKNIQYF.

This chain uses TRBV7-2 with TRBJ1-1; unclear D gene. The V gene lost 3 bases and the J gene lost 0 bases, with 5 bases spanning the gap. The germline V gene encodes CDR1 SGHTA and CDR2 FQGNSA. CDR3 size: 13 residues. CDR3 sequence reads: CASSLFMNTEAFF. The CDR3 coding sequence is TGTGCCAGCAGCTTGTTTATGAACACTGAAGCTTTCTTT.

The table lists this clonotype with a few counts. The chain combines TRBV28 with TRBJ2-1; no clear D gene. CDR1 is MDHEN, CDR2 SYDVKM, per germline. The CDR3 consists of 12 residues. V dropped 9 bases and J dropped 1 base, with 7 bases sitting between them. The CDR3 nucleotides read TGTGCCAGTTTCGGGTCCTACAATGAGCAGTTCTTC. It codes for CASFGSYNEQFF.

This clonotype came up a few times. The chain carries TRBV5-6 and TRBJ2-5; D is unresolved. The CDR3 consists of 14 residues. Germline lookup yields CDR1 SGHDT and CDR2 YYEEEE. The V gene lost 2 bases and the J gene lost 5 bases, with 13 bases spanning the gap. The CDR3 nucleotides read TGTGCCAGCAGCTTCTTCGACCGTAGGGAGACCCAGTACTTC. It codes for CASSFFDRRETQYF.

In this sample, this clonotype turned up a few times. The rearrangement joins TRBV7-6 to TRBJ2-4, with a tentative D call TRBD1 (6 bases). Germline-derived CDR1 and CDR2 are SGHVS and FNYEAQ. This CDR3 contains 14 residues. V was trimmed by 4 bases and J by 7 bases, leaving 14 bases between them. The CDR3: CASSSQTGYNIQYF. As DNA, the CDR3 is TGTGCCAGCAGCTCCCAGACAGGCTATAACATTCAGTACTTC.

The CDR3 DNA is TGTGCCCGAAGGGCATCACTTAAACTTAACTATGGCTACACCTTC. Its translation: CARRASLKLNYGYTF. The chain has TRBV30 and TRBJ1-2; no definite D call. This CDR3 comprises 15 residues. In germline, CDR1 is GTSNPN, CDR2 SVGIG (reference sequence). Deletions cut 8 bases from V and 1 base from J, with 20 bases between.

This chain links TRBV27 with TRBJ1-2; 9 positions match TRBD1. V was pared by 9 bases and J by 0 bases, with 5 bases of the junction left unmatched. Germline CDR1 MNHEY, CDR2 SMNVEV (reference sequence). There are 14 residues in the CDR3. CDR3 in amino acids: CASGRTGANYGYTF. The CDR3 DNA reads TGTGCCAGTGGGAGGACAGGGGCTAACTATGGCTACACCTTC.

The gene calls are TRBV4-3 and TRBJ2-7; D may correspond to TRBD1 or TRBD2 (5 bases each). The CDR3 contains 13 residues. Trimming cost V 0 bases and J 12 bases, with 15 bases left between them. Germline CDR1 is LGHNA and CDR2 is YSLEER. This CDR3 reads CASSQDGLGRRYF. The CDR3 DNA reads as TGCGCCAGCAGCCAAGATGGGTTGGGACGGAGGTACTTC.

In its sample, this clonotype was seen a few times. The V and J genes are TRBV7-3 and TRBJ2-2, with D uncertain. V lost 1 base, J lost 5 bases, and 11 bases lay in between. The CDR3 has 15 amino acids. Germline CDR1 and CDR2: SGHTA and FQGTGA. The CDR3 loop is CASSLSGSWTGELFF. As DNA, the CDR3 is TGTGCCAGCAGCTTAAGTGGCAGTTGGACCGGGGAGCTGTTTTTT.

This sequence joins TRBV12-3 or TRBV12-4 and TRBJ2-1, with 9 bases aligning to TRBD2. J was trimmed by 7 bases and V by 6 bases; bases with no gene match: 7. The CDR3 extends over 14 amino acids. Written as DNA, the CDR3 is TGTGCCAGCAGACGGGGGCTAGCGGGGAATGAGCAGTTCTTC. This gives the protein CASRRGLAGNEQFF.

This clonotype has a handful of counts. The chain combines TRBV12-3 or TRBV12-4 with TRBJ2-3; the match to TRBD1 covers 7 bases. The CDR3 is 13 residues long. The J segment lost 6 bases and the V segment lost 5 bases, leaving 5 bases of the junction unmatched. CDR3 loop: CASSHRGMDTQYF. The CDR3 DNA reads TGTGCCAGCAGTCACAGGGGTATGGATACGCAGTATTTT.

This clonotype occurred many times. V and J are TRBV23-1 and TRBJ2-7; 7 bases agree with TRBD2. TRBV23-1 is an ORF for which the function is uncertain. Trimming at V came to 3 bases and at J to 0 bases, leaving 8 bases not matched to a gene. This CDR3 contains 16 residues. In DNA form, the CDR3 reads TGCGCCAGCAGTCACCCCCGGCGGGGGACCTCCTACGAGCAGTACGTC. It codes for CASSHPRRGTSYEQYV.

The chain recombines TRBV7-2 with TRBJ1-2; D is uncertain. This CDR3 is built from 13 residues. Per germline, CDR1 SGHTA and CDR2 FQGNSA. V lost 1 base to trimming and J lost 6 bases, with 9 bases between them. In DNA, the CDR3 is TGTGCCAGCAGCTTAGAGAACAGCAATGGCTACACCTTC. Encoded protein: CASSLENSNGYTF.

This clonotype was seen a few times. CDR3: CASSKDRGGSGANVLTF. The CDR3 DNA reads as TGCGCCAGCAGCAAGGACAGGGGAGGGTCTGGGGCCAACGTCCTGACTTTC. The rearrangement joins TRBV4-3 to TRBJ2-6; TRBD1 matches 9 bases. CDR3 length equals 17 residues. The V segment lost 5 bases and the J segment 1 base; nucleotides outside the gene matches: 6. Germline V gives CDR1 LGHNA, CDR2 YSLEER.

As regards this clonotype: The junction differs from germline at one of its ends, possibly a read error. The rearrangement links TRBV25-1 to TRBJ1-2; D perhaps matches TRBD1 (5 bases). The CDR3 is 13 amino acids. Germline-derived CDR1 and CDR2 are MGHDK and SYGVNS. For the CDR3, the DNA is TGTGCCAGCCGCCCCGGGGCCCTCTATTGCTACACCTTC. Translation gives CASRPGALYCYTF.

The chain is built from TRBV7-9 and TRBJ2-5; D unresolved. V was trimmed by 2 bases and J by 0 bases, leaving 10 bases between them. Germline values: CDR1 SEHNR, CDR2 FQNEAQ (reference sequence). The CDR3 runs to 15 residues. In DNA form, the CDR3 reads TGTGCCAGCAGCTTACCCCTAAGCTACCAAGAGACCCAGTACTTC. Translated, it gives CASSLPLSYQETQYF. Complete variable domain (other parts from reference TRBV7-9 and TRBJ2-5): DTGVSQNPRHKITKRGQNVTFRCDPISEHNRLYWYRQTLGQGPEFLTYFQNEAQLEKSRLLSDRFSAERPKGSFSTLEIQRTEQGDSAMYLCASSLPLSYQETQYFGPGTRLLVL.

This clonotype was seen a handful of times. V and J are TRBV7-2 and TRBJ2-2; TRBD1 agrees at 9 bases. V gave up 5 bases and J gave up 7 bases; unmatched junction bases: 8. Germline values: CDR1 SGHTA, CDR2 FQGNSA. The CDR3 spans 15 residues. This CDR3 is CASSGRTGAGGELFF. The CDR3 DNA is TGTGCCAGCAGCGGACGGACAGGGGCGGGCGGGGAGCTGTTTTTT.

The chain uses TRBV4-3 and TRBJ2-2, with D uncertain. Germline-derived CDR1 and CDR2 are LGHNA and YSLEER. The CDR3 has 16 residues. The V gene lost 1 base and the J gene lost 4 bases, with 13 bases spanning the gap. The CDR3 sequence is CASSQVAGRITGELFF. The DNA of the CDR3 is TGCGCCAGCAGCCAAGTAGCTGGACGGATCACCGGGGAGCTGTTTTTT.

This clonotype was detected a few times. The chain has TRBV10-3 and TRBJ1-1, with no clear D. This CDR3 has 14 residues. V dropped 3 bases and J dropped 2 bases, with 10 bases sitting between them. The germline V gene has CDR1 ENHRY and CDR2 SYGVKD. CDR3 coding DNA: TGTGCCATCAGTGAACCGACAAGAAACACTGAAGCTTTCTTT. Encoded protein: CAISEPTRNTEAFF.